These 28 T cell receptor beta chains were sequenced from one sample in a study of blood T cell repertoires in COVID-19. Produced via immunoSEQ multiplex PCR; TCRdb's table is partial and in-frame only. The sample has under 90,000 clones; nearly 90% are singletons. The sequencing sample was made of peripheral blood. The receptors come from a man between 65 and 79 years old with active or convalescent COVID-19.

The gene calls are TRBV19 and TRBJ2-5; D might be TRBD2 (7 bases). This CDR3 contains 14 residues. V dropped 6 bases and J dropped 4 bases, with 15 bases sitting between them. CDR1 and CDR2 (germline): LNHDA, SQIVND (reference sequence). The CDR3 bases are TGTGCCAGTAGGGAGGCGGGGGCAGGAGAGACCCAGTACTTC. This codes for CASREAGAGETQYF.

The chain combines TRBV3-1 (or the pseudogene TRBV3-2) with TRBJ1-2; TRBD1 aligns across 10 bases. CDR1 is LGHDT and CDR2 is YNNKEL in the germline V gene (reference sequence). The J segment lost 1 base and the V segment lost 4 bases, leaving 6 bases of the junction unmatched. The CDR3 sequence is 16 residues long. The DNA of the CDR3 is TGTGCCAGCAGCCGAGGGACAGGGGACCGTAACTATGGCTACACCTTC. Its protein product is CASSRGTGDRNYGYTF.

The V call is TRBV29-1, the J call TRBJ2-1, with D hard to call. V shed 0 bases and J shed 6 bases, with 6 bases lying between them. This CDR3 has 12 residues. Germline V gene lookup returns CDR1 SQVTM and CDR2 ANQGSEA. The DNA of the CDR3 is TGCAGCGTTGAAGATCCAGGCAATGAGCAGTTCTTC. Translating it yields CSVEDPGNEQFF.

The V call is TRBV5-4, the J call TRBJ1-3; a weak D match, TRBD1 (5 bases). Germline V gene sequence: CDR1 SGHNT, CDR2 YYREEE (reference sequence). V was shortened by 1 base and J by 2 bases, with 16 bases between the two germline ends. This CDR3 is 17 amino acids long. The CDR3 DNA sequence: TGTGCCAGCAGCTTGACTTCTAACAGGTTTGCTGGAAACACCATATATTTT. It specifies CASSLTSNRFAGNTIYF.

The CDR3 DNA is TGTGCCAGCAGTTTACTGGCCGAATCCTACGAGCAGTACTTC. Amino acids: CASSLLAESYEQYF. This chain connects TRBV28 to TRBJ2-7, with D uncertain. From germline, CDR1 is MDHEN and CDR2 SYDVKM. This CDR3 is 14 amino acids long. V was trimmed by 2 bases and J by 1 base, leaving 9 bases between them.

This chain joins TRBV12-5 and TRBJ1-5, with D perhaps TRBD1 (5 bases). The CDR3 is 14 residues long. Germline CDR1 is LGHNT and CDR2 is FRNRAP. The V end was cut by 0 bases, the J end by 4 bases, with 7 bases between. The CDR3 reads CASGLVPGNQPQHF. CDR3 nucleotide sequence: TGTGCTAGTGGTTTGGTCCCAGGGAATCAGCCCCAGCATTTT.

This sequence joins TRBV2 and TRBJ1-2; TRBD1 is a possible D gene (6 bases). CDR3 length: 14 amino acids. Germline CDR1 is SNHLY and CDR2 is FYNNEI. Deletions cut 0 bases from V and 8 bases from J, with 13 bases between. Here the CDR3 DNA reads TGTGCCAGCAGTGAAGCGCCGGGGGGCAAGGGCTACACCTTC. Encoded protein: CASSEAPGGKGYTF.

This clone was detected only once. The chain employs TRBV5-1 and TRBJ2-1; D might be TRBD2 (5 bases). The CDR3 runs to 17 residues. Trimming pared 2 bases from V and 7 bases from J, leaving 22 bases between. The germline V gene encodes CDR1 SGHRS and CDR2 YFSETQ. The CDR3 reads CASSFIQAASLGNEQFF. In DNA, the CDR3 is TGCGCCAGCAGCTTCATCCAGGCGGCTAGCCTGGGGAATGAGCAGTTCTTC.

This chain uses TRBV19 with TRBJ1-5; a weak D match, TRBD1 (5 bases). Looked up from germline, CDR1 is LNHDA and CDR2 is SQIVND (reference sequence). The V end lost 3 bases, the J end lost 5 bases, and 17 bases lay between the germline ends. The CDR3 extends over 16 amino acids. The chain's CDR3 is CASSMRAGWGDQPQHF. The CDR3 bases are TGTGCCAGTAGTATGAGGGCGGGGTGGGGCGATCAGCCCCAGCATTTT. The whole variable domain, remainder taken from reference TRBV19 and TRBJ1-5, is DGGITQSPKYLFRKEGQNVTLSCEQNLNHDAMYWYRQDPGQGLRLIYYSQIVNDFQKGDIAEGYSVSREKKESFPLTVTSAQKNPTAFYLCASSMRAGWGDQPQHFGDGTRLSIL.

This clone has just a few counts. The chain recombines TRBV2 with TRBJ1-2; D might be TRBD1 (5 bases). In germline, CDR1 is SNHLY, CDR2 FYNNEI. The CDR3 sequence is 11 residues long. V lost 7 bases, J lost 5 bases, and 8 bases lay in between. The CDR3 spells CASKGTYGYTF. CDR3 sequence (DNA): TGTGCCAGCAAGGGGACTTATGGCTACACCTTC.

The V and J genes are TRBV29-1 and TRBJ2-3, with 7 nucleotides matching TRBD2. CDR1 is SQVTM, CDR2 ANQGSEA, per germline. J gave up 3 bases and V 2 bases, and 5 bases lay outside the gene matches. There are 14 residues in the CDR3. The CDR3 loop is CSVEQQGGTDTQYF. DNA for the CDR3: TGCAGCGTTGAACAGCAGGGAGGGACAGATACGCAGTATTTT.

This rearrangement joins TRBV3-1 (or the pseudogene TRBV3-2) to TRBJ2-1; D not resolved. Germline assignment: CDR1 LGHDT and CDR2 YNNKEL (reference sequence). The CDR3 runs 13 residues. Deletions cut 2 bases from V and 8 bases from J, with 10 bases between. In DNA, the CDR3 is TGTGCCAGCAGCCAACTCTACGCTTATGAGCAGTTCTTC. Encoded protein: CASSQLYAYEQFF.

V gene TRBV29-1 combines with J gene TRBJ2-7; TRBD1 matches at 11 bases. V was pared by 4 bases and J by 7 bases, with 9 bases of the junction left unmatched. In germline, CDR1 is SQVTM, CDR2 ANQGSEA. The CDR3 has 14 amino acids. CDR3: CSVGRDRGVEEQYF. The CDR3 DNA sequence: TGCAGCGTTGGACGGGACAGGGGGGTTGAAGAGCAGTACTTC.

V usage is TRBV14 and J usage is TRBJ2-7; possible D gene TRBD1, 6 bases. Trimming shortened V by 4 bases and J by 11 bases, and 18 bases separated the two germline ends. CDR3 length: 13 residues. Germline values: CDR1 SGHDN, CDR2 FVKESK. The CDR3 DNA reads TGTGCCAGCAGCCTACAATTCCGGGACAAGGAGTACTTC. It encodes CASSLQFRDKEYF. Supplemented by reference TRBV14 and TRBJ2-7, the full variable domain reads EAGVTQFPSHSVIEKGQTVTLRCDPISGHDNLYWYRRVMGKEIKFLLHFVKESKQDESGMPNNRFLAERTGGTYSTLKVQPAELEDSGVYFCASSLQFRDKEYFGPGTRLTVT.

V and J are TRBV7-3 and TRBJ2-5; D unresolved. V lost 3 bases, J lost 2 bases, and 7 bases lay in between. The germline V gene encodes CDR1 SGHTA and CDR2 FQGTGA. The CDR3 has 13 amino acids. CDR3 sequence (DNA): TGTGCCAGCAGCTTTGGCCGACAAGAGACCCAGTACTTC. This gives the protein CASSFGRQETQYF.

V and J are TRBV6-5 and TRBJ1-6; D not resolved. Germline CDR1 reads MNHEY; CDR2 reads SVGAGI. CDR3 size: 14 residues. V lost 6 bases and J lost 5, with 11 bases in between. CDR3 residues: CASRAAADNSPLHF. The CDR3 DNA follows: TGTGCCAGCAGGGCGGCAGCCGATAATTCACCCCTCCACTTT.

The rearrangement links TRBV7-3 to TRBJ2-1; D gene ambiguous. Germline V gives CDR1 SGHTA, CDR2 FQGTGA. The CDR3 consists of 14 residues. Trimming stripped 1 base from V and 4 bases from J, with 8 bases between. The CDR3 coding sequence is TGTGCCAGCAGCTTAATGGCAGGTTACAATGAGCAGTTCTTC. Its translation is CASSLMAGYNEQFF.

The gene calls are TRBV19 and TRBJ1-5, with D perhaps matching TRBD1 (5 bases). This CDR3 is built from 13 residues. Looked up from germline, CDR1 is LNHDA and CDR2 is SQIVND (reference sequence). With 6 bases removed from V and 7 bases from J, the gap between germline ends came to 13 bases. CDR3 amino acids: CASSTDRGQPQHF. The CDR3 region has the DNA TGTGCCAGTAGCACCGACAGAGGACAGCCCCAGCATTTT.

The J gene is TRBJ1-1, the V gene TRBV4-2; TRBD1 matches at 7 bases. CDR3 size: 15 residues. V was pared by 1 base and J by 1 base, with 3 bases of the junction left unmatched. The germline CDR1 and CDR2 sequences are LGHNA and YNFKEQ. The CDR3 DNA reads as TGTGCCAGCAGCCAAGTTGGGACAGCGAACACTGAAGCTTTCTTT. Its translation: CASSQVGTANTEAFF.

V usage is TRBV10-1 and J usage is TRBJ2-7, with 7 bases fitting TRBD1. This CDR3 region has 13 residues. Germline values: CDR1 WNHNN, CDR2 SYGVQD (reference sequence). Trimming took 8 bases from V and 1 from J; bases not matched to a gene: 5. The CDR3: CASSRDRSYEQYF. Here the CDR3 DNA reads TGCGCCAGCTCCCGGGACAGATCCTACGAGCAGTACTTC.

This rearrangement joins TRBV18 to TRBJ2-3; D might be TRBD2 (6 bases). CDR3 length: 17 amino acids. V dropped 5 bases and J dropped 0 bases, with 18 bases sitting between them. Germline CDR1 is KGHSH and CDR2 is LQKENI. CDR3 residues: CASSAFRIGGSTDTQYF. CDR3 nucleotide sequence: TGTGCCAGCTCAGCGTTCCGAATCGGGGGTAGCACAGATACGCAGTATTTT. The full variable domain, its missing parts supplied by reference TRBV18 and TRBJ2-3, is NAGVMQNPRHLVRRRGQEARLRCSPMKGHSHVYWYRQLPEEGLKFMVYLQKENIIDESGMPKERFSAEFPKEGPSILRIQQVVRGDSAAYFCASSAFRIGGSTDTQYFGPGTRLTVL.

This chain links TRBV11-1 with TRBJ2-2, with D unresolved. This CDR3 contains 12 residues. Between the trimmed V and J ends, which lost 9 bases and 6 bases, there was a span of 11 bases. The germline CDR1 and CDR2 sequences are SGHAT and FQDESV (reference sequence). CDR3 loop: CASQRGPGELFF. The CDR3 nucleotides read TGTGCCAGTCAGCGAGGTCCCGGGGAGCTGTTTTTT.

The gene calls are TRBV19 and TRBJ2-3; D is unclear. V lost 3 bases and J lost 0, with 10 bases in between. CDR1 is LNHDA and CDR2 is SQIVND in the germline V gene (reference sequence). The CDR3 contains 15 residues. The CDR3 reads CASSITGSSTDTQYF. In DNA, the CDR3 is TGTGCCAGTAGTATTACCGGTTCTAGCACAGATACGCAGTATTTT.

The chain couples TRBV20-1 to TRBJ1-4, with TRBD1 as a possible D gene (5 bases). This CDR3 spans 16 amino acids. Germline lookup yields CDR1 DFQATT and CDR2 SNEGSKA (reference sequence). V lost 3 bases, J lost 5 bases, and 19 bases lay in between. The DNA for the CDR3 is TGCAGTGCTAGTACCTTACTAAAGGGGAAGAATGAAAAACTGTTTTTT. It is translated as CSASTLLKGKNEKLFF.

V gene TRBV3-1 (or the pseudogene TRBV3-2) combines with J gene TRBJ2-2; 9 bases are a match to TRBD1. The CDR3 runs 14 residues. V shed 9 bases, J shed 4 bases, and the junction held 6 bases outside the gene matches. Germline V gene sequence: CDR1 LGHDT, CDR2 YNNKEL (reference sequence). DNA for the CDR3: TGTGCCAGTGGGACAGGGCCCAGCACCGGGGAGCTGTTTTTT. As protein: CASGTGPSTGELFF.

The chain recombines TRBV7-9 with TRBJ2-5; D unresolved. The CDR3 length is 14 residues. The V and J ends lost 5 bases and 2 bases respectively, with 12 bases between them. CDR1 and CDR2 (germline): SEHNR, FQNEAQ (reference sequence). The CDR3 DNA is TGTGCCAGCAGCCAGCGACTGATACAAGAGACCCAGTACTTC. Its translation is CASSQRLIQETQYF.

The CDR3 loop is CASSEAWTSTDTQYF. The CDR3 DNA reads TGTGCCAGCAGTGAAGCCTGGACTAGTACAGATACGCAGTATTTT. The chain links TRBV6-1 to TRBJ2-3; TRBD2 matches 7 bases. CDR3 size: 15 residues. Germline CDR1 MNHNS, CDR2 SASEGT. With V trimmed by 0 bases and J by 3 bases, 3 bases remained unmatched.

CDR3 sequence (DNA): TGTGCCAGCAGCTTTGGCGGGGATGGGGTTCAGTACTTC. Translation: CASSFGGDGVQYF. This chain uses TRBV11-2 with TRBJ2-4; perhaps TRBD2 as D (6 bases). CDR3 length: 13 amino acids. Germline values: CDR1 SGHAT, CDR2 FQNNGV. With 3 bases removed from V and 11 bases from J, the gap between germline ends came to 14 bases.